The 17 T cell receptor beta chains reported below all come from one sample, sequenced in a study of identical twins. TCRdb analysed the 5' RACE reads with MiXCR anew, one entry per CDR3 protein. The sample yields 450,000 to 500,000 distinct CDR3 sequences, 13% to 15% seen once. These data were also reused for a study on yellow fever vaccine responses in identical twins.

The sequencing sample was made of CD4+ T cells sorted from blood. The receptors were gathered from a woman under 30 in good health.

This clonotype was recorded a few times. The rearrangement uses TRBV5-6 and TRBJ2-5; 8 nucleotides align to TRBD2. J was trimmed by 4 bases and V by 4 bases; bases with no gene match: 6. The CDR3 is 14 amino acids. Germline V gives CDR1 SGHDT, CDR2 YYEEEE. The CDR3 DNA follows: TGTGCCAGCAGCCAGCGGGGGCGGGGAGAGACCCAGTACTTC. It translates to CASSQRGRGETQYF.

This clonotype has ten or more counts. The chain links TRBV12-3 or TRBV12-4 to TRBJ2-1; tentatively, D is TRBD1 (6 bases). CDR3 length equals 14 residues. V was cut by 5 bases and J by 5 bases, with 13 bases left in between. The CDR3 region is CASSTVRGDNEQFF. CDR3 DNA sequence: TGTGCCAGCAGTACGGTCAGGGGCGACAATGAGCAGTTCTTC.

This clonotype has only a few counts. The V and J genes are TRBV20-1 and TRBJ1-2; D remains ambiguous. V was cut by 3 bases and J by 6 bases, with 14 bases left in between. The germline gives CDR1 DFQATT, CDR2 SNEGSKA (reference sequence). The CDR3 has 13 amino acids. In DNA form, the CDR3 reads TGCAGTGCTAGTGGCGGTGGGGATCATGGCTACACCTTC. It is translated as CSASGGGDHGYTF.

The CDR3 region has the DNA TGTGCCAGCAGCCACCAACTAGCGGGAGTCGCAGATACGCAGTATTTT. This translates into CASSHQLAGVADTQYF. The rearrangement links TRBV7-9 to TRBJ2-3, with TRBD2 matching over 11 bases. V was pared by 5 bases and J by 4 bases, with 8 bases of the junction left unmatched. Germline V lookup: CDR1 SEHNR, CDR2 FQNEAQ (reference sequence). The CDR3 has 16 residues.

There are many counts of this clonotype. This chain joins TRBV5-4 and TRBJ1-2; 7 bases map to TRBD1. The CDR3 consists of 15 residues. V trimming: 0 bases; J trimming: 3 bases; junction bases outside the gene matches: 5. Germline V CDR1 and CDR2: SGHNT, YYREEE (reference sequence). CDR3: CASSLETGIDYGYTF. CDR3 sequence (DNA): TGTGCCAGCAGCTTGGAGACAGGGATAGACTATGGCTACACCTTC.

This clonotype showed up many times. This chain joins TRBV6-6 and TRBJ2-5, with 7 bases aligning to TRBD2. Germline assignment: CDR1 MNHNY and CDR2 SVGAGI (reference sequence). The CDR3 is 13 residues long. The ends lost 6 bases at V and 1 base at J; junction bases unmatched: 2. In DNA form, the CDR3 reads TGTGCCAGCAGGCTAGCGGCCCAAGAGACCCAGTACTTC. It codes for CASRLAAQETQYF.

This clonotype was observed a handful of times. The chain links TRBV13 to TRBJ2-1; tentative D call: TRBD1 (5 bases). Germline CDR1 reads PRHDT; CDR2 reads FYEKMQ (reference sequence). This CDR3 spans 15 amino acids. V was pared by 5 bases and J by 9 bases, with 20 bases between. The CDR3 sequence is CASSPTLLRGGEQFF. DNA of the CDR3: TGTGCCAGCAGCCCCACCCTATTAAGGGGCGGTGAGCAGTTCTTC.

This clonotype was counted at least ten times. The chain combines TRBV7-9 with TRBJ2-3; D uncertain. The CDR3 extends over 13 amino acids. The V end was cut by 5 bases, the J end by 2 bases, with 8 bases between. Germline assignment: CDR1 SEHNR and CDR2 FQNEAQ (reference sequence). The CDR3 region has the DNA TGTGCCAGCAGCCCTGGATCCACAGATACGCAGTATTTT. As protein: CASSPGSTDTQYF.

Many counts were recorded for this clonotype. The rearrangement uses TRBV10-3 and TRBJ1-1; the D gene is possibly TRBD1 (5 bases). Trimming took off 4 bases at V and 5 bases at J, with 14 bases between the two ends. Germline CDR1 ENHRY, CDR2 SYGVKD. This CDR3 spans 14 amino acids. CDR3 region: CAISVEEGLTEAFF. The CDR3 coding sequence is TGTGCCATCAGTGTGGAGGAGGGGCTGACTGAAGCTTTCTTT.

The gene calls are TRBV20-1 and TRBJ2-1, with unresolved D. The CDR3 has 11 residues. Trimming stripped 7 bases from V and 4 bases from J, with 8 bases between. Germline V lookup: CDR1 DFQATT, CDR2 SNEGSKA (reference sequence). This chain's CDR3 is CSGTEYNEQFF. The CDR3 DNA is TGCAGTGGGACGGAATACAATGAGCAGTTCTTC.

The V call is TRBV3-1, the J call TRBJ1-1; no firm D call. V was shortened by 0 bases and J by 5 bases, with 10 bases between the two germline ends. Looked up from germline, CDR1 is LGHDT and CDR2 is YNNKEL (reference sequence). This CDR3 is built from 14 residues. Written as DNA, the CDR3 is TGTGCCAGCAGCCAAGACTCGGGCTATACTGAAGCTTTCTTT. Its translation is CASSQDSGYTEAFF.

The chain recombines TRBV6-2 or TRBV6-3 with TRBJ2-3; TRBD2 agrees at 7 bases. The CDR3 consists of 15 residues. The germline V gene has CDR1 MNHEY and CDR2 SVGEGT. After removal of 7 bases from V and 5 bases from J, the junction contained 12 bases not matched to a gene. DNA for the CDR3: TGTGCCAGCACCCGCCTGAGCGGGGTGGGAGATACGCAGTATTTT. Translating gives CASTRLSGVGDTQYF.

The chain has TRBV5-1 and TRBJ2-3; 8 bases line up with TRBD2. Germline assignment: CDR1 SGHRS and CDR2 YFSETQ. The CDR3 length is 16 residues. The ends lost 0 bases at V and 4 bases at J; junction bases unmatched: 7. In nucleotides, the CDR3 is TGCGCCAGCAGCTTGGACGGGGGGGCTCGCGCAGATACGCAGTATTTT. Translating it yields CASSLDGGARADTQYF.

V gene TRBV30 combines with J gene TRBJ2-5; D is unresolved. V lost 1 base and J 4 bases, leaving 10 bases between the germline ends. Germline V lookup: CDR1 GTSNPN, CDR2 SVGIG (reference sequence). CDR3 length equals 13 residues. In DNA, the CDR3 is TGTGCCTGGAGTGCTGGTCTGGCAGAGACCCAGTACTTC. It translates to CAWSAGLAETQYF.

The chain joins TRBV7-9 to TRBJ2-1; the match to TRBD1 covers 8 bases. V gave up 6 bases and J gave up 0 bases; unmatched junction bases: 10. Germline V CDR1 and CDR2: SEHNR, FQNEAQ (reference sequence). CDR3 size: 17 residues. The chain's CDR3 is CASRPPTGGSSYNEQFF. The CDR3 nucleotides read TGTGCCAGCAGGCCTCCCACAGGGGGATCCTCCTACAATGAGCAGTTCTTC.

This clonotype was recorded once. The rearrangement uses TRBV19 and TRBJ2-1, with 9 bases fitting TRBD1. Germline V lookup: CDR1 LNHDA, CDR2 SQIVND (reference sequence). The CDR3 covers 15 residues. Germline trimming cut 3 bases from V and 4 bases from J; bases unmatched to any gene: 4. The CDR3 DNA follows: TGTGCCAGTAGTATTTCGGGACAGGGTTACAATGAGCAGTTCTTC. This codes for CASSISGQGYNEQFF.

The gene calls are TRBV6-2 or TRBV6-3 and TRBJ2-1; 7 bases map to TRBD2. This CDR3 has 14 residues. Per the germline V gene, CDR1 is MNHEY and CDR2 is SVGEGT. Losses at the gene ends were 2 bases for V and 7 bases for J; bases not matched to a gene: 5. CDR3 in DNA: TGTGCCAGCAGTTACGGGCTAGCGGAGAATGAGCAGTTCTTC. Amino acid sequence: CASSYGLAENEQFF.